This T cell receptor beta chain was recovered during a study of T cell responses to AZD1222 COVID-19 vaccine. Sequenced by immunoSEQ multiplex PCR; TCRdb stores in-frame clones only, minus some. The sample has 90,000 to 150,000 clones, about 93% seen once. Study results and limitations: Increases in Spike-specific TCR breadth and depth were seen after two AZD1222 doses. Nearly half of spike-specific TCRs reportedly go after variant regions that carry no mutations. The span of vaccine-associated CD4 TCRs extended across spike, with dominance at 160-218 and 743-854. Repertoires were collected only later (after the peak T cell response had occurred).

This CDR3 is 20 amino acids long. The germline V gene has CDR1 SGHVS and CDR2 FQNEAQ. V was pared by 1 base and J by 2 bases, with 20 bases of the junction left unmatched. Points on this clone: The antigen remains unidentified.

The chain combines TRBV7-8 with TRBJ2-7; TRBD2 agrees at 7 bases. This sample comprised peripheral blood, obtained 28 days after the second dose of the MenACWY control vaccine. This receptor was identified in an adult who received the MenACWY meningococcal vaccine as a control. CDR3 DNA sequence: TGTGCCAGCAGCTTAGGCAGGGCGGGTCGCTCAGCGGGAACAGCCTACGAGCAGTACTTC. It yields the protein CASSLGRAGRSAGTAYEQYF.